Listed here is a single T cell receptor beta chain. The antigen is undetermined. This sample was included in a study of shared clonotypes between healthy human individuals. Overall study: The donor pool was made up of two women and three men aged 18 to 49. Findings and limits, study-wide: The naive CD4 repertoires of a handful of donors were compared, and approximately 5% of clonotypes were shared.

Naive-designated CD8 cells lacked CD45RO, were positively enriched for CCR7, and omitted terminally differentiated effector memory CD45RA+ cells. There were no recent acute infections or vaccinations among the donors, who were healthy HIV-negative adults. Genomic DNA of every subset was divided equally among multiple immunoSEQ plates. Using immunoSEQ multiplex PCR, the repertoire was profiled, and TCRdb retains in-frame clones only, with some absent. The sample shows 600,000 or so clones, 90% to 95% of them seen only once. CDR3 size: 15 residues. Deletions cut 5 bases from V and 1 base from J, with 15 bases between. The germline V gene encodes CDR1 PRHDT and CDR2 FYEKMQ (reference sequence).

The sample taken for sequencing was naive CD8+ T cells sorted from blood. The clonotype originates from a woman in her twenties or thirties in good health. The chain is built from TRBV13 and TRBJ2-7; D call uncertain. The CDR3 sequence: CASSPTFGFSYEQYF. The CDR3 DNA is TGTGCCAGCAGCCCTACGTTCGGGTTTTCCTACGAGCAGTACTTC.